One and the same sample provided the 2 T cell receptor beta chains below, sequenced in a study of T cell changes during pregnancy in multiple sclerosis. Assay used: immunoSEQ multiplex PCR; TCRdb lists only in-frame clones, some missing. The sample holds over 35,000 clones, 75% to 95% seen once. This specimen consisted of CD8+ T cells from peripheral blood mononuclear cells, obtained before pregnancy. These TCRs come from a female donor with multiple sclerosis, enrolled in a pregnancy study.

The V call is TRBV4-1, the J call TRBJ1-4, with unresolved D. This CDR3 has 13 amino acids. The germline CDR1 and CDR2 sequences are MGHRA and YSYEKL. The V gene lost 2 bases and the J gene lost 8 bases, with 9 bases spanning the gap. CDR3 residues: CASSQRSEEKLFF. CDR3 nucleotide sequence: TGCGCCAGCAGCCAAAGAAGCGAGGAAAAACTGTTTTTT.

This chain connects TRBV10-3 to TRBJ2-1; D is perhaps TRBD2 (6 bases). The CDR3 covers 14 residues. Trimming stripped 0 bases from V and 9 bases from J, with 12 bases between. The V gene's germline CDR1 is ENHRY and CDR2 SYGVKD. The CDR3 DNA is TGTGCCATCAGTGAGTCCGAACGGGGGTCTGAGCAGTTCTTC. Its translation: CAISESERGSEQFF.